This T cell receptor beta chain originates from a study of blood T cell repertoires in COVID-19. Clones were read by immunoSEQ multiplex PCR, and TCRdb kept only the in-frame ones, dropping some. The profile covers about 150,000 clones, with more than 75% appearing a single time and under 7.5% taken by the ten largest. The germline V gene has CDR1 SQVTM and CDR2 ANQGSEA. V trimming: 5 bases; J trimming: 4 bases; junction bases outside the gene matches: 3. The CDR3 loop spans 13 amino acids. The clonotype was recovered from an elderly man with acute or convalescent COVID-19. The sample consisted of peripheral blood. V is TRBV29-1 and J is TRBJ2-5, with 11 bases identical to TRBD1. CDR3 sequence (DNA): TGCAGCGTTCTGGACAGGGGGCCAGAGACCCAGTACTTC. Protein product: CSVLDRGPETQYF.